These 23 T cell receptor beta chains originate from one sample sequenced in a study of T cell repertoires in cytomegalovirus infection. One entry per CDR3 protein, called by TCRdb with MiXCR from the reads. The data show roughly 280,000 distinct CDR3 sequences, around 13% seen once. Sequenced input: PBMCs. The source of these receptors is a human donor in good health (CMV status not recorded). Some clones in this sample may be carry-over from other donors' samples.

The chain links TRBV9 to TRBJ2-1; 11 bases are shared with TRBD2. V shed 2 bases, J shed 7 bases, and the junction held 14 bases outside the gene matches. This CDR3 comprises 18 residues. Germline V gene lookup returns CDR1 SGDLS and CDR2 YYNGEE. The CDR3: CASSVVATPGLAVNEQFF. CDR3 nucleotides: TGTGCCAGCAGCGTGGTTGCCACCCCGGGACTAGCGGTTAATGAGCAGTTCTTC.

The chain uses TRBV12-3 or TRBV12-4 and TRBJ1-4; D may be TRBD1 (6 bases). V lost 8 bases to trimming and J lost 6 bases, with 10 bases between them. This CDR3 region has 12 residues. The CDR3: CASRTVDEKLFF. DNA for the CDR3: TGTGCCAGCCGGACAGTCGATGAAAAACTGTTTTTT.

This clonotype was counted a few times. The V and J genes are TRBV5-4 and TRBJ1-1, with TRBD1 as a possible D gene (5 bases). Germline V gene lookup returns CDR1 SGHNT and CDR2 YYREEE (reference sequence). Deletions cut 2 bases from V and 1 base from J, with 9 bases between. The CDR3 loop spans 14 amino acids. CDR3 amino acids: CASSLRTQNTEAFF. The CDR3 DNA follows: TGTGCCAGCAGCTTACGGACACAGAACACTGAAGCTTTCTTT.

This clonotype has only a few counts. J is TRBJ2-5 and V is TRBV7-9, with D perhaps being TRBD1 or TRBD2 (5 bases each). V lost 8 bases, J lost 0 bases, and 19 bases lay in between. There are 16 residues in the CDR3. CDR1 and CDR2 (germline): SEHNR, FQNEAQ (reference sequence). In nucleotides, the CDR3 is TGTGCCAGCCGTGGCAGGGAGTACCCCCACCAAGAGACCCAGTACTTC. Protein product: CASRGREYPHQETQYF.

Many counts were recorded for this clonotype. The chain carries TRBV7-9 and TRBJ2-2; D is possibly TRBD1 (5 bases). V dropped 4 bases and J dropped 1 base, with 10 bases sitting between them. This CDR3 spans 15 amino acids. In germline, CDR1 is SEHNR, CDR2 FQNEAQ (reference sequence). The CDR3 spells CASSSTVLNTGELFF. The CDR3 DNA reads TGTGCCAGCAGCTCGACAGTTTTGAACACCGGGGAGCTGTTTTTT.

This chain connects TRBV20-1 to TRBJ2-1; possibly TRBD1 or TRBD2 for D (5 bases each). Deletions cut 4 bases from V and 8 bases from J, with 15 bases between. CDR1 and CDR2 (germline): DFQATT, SNEGSKA (reference sequence). CDR3 length: 13 residues. Written as DNA, the CDR3 is TGCAGTGCTAACCGGGGCCCGTGGGATGAGCAGTTCTTC. Amino acid sequence: CSANRGPWDEQFF.

Ten or more counts support this clonotype. The chain is built from TRBV7-9 and TRBJ2-3; 7 nucleotides align to TRBD2. Germline V gene sequence: CDR1 SEHNR, CDR2 FQNEAQ (reference sequence). V shed 5 bases and J 4 bases; nucleotides not matched to a gene: 6. This CDR3 comprises 14 residues. CDR3: CASSRREGADTQYF. CDR3 coding DNA: TGTGCCAGCAGCCGAAGGGAGGGCGCAGATACGCAGTATTTT.

The chain recombines TRBV2 with TRBJ1-4, with D perhaps matching TRBD1 (6 bases). This CDR3 has 14 residues. V lost 4 bases and J 14 bases, leaving 20 bases between the germline ends. CDR1 SNHLY and CDR2 FYNNEI come from the germline V gene. CDR3 region: CASSAERDKGALFF. The CDR3 DNA reads as TGTGCCAGCAGTGCGGAGCGGGACAAAGGTGCGCTGTTTTTT. Full variable domain (missing parts from reference TRBV2 and TRBJ1-4): EPEVTQTPSHQVTQMGQEVILRCVPISNHLYFYWYRQILGQKVEFLVSFYNNEISEKSEIFDDQFSVERPDGSNFTLKIRSTKLEDSAMYFCASSAERDKGALFFGSGTQLSVL.

This clonotype has at least ten counts. This sequence joins TRBV10-3 and TRBJ2-5; unclear D gene. The V gene's germline CDR1 is ENHRY and CDR2 SYGVKD. The CDR3 is 11 amino acids. Trimming shortened V by 2 bases and J by 3 bases, and 1 base separated the two germline ends. CDR3 protein: CAISEKETQYF. CDR3 DNA sequence: TGTGCCATCAGTGAGAAAGAGACCCAGTACTTC.

This clonotype showed up just a few times. The rearrangement joins TRBV6-5 to TRBJ2-1, with 8 bases matching TRBD2. This CDR3 is 20 amino acids long. The V and J ends lost 6 bases and 4 bases, in that order; junction bases with no gene match: 23. Germline V gene sequence: CDR1 MNHEY, CDR2 SVGAGI. The CDR3 bases are TGTGCCAGCAGCACGACCGGGACTAGAAATAACCATCCCTTTTACAATGAGCAGTTCTTC. Its translation is CASSTTGTRNNHPFYNEQFF.

The chain couples TRBV25-1 to TRBJ2-5; D ambiguous. Germline V lookup: CDR1 MGHDK, CDR2 SYGVNS. CDR3 length equals 15 residues. Trimming cost V 0 bases and J 0 bases, with 8 bases left between them. As DNA, the CDR3 is TGTGCCAGCAGTGAATACACGGTGTACCAAGAGACCCAGTACTTC. The encoded protein is CASSEYTVYQETQYF. Drawing the rest from reference TRBV25-1 and TRBJ2-5, the complete variable domain is EADIYQTPRYLVIGTGKKITLECSQTMGHDKMYWYQQDPGMELHLIHYSYGVNSTEKGDLSSESTVSRIRTEHFPLTLESARPSHTSQYLCASSEYTVYQETQYFGPGTRLLVL.

The chain links TRBV20-1 to TRBJ1-5; a weak D match, TRBD1 (6 bases). V gave up 4 bases and J gave up 5 bases, with 15 bases separating them. In germline, CDR1 is DFQATT, CDR2 SNEGSKA (reference sequence). The CDR3 spans 14 residues. The CDR3 coding sequence is TGCAGTGCTACACAGGGATGGAACGATCAGCCCCAGCATTTT. It translates to CSATQGWNDQPQHF.

This clonotype was observed a handful of times. The J gene is TRBJ2-7, the V gene TRBV20-1, with a possible D match to TRBD2 (5 bases). This CDR3 is built from 14 residues. Deletions cut 3 bases from V and 0 bases from J, with 12 bases between. Germline CDR1 and CDR2: DFQATT and SNEGSKA (reference sequence). This CDR3 reads CSASGRRGSYEQYF. In DNA, the CDR3 is TGCAGTGCTAGTGGTCGACGGGGCTCCTACGAGCAGTACTTC.

This rearrangement joins TRBV9 to TRBJ2-4, with D possibly matching TRBD2 (6 bases). The CDR3 contains 14 residues. Germline V gene lookup returns CDR1 SGDLS and CDR2 YYNGEE. V dropped 2 bases and J dropped 2 bases, with 8 bases sitting between them. This CDR3 is CASSVGGTKNIQYF. In DNA, the CDR3 is TGTGCCAGCAGCGTCGGGGGAACCAAAAACATTCAGTACTTC.

This clonotype was seen ten or more times. V is TRBV7-2 and J is TRBJ2-6; TRBD2 might be the D (6 bases). CDR1 is SGHTA and CDR2 is FQGNSA in the germline V gene. Between the trimmed V and J ends, which lost 4 bases and 3 bases, there was a span of 10 bases. This CDR3 spans 15 amino acids. In DNA form, the CDR3 reads TGTGCCAGCAGCTGGCGGGGAGATGGGGCCAACGTCCTGACTTTC. Translation: CASSWRGDGANVLTF.

The chain uses TRBV23-1 and TRBJ2-7; no clear D gene. TRBV23-1 belongs to the ORF category, with a function that is uncertain. This CDR3 comprises 12 residues. The V end lost 7 bases, the J end lost 2 bases, and 9 bases lay between the germline ends. DNA of the CDR3: TGCGCCAGCATGGGTATCCCCTACGAGCAGTACTTC. It is translated as CASMGIPYEQYF.

The J gene is TRBJ2-3, the V gene TRBV24-1, with 10 bases lining up with TRBD2. This CDR3 is built from 14 residues. V was clipped by 6 bases and J by 6 bases; unmatched bases: 5. Germline loops: CDR1 KGHDR, CDR2 SFDVKD. The CDR3 DNA reads TGTGCCACCAGTAGCGGGGGGGCCGTGGATACGCAGTATTTT. It codes for CATSSGGAVDTQYF.

This clonotype was found a few times. V usage is TRBV7-9 and J usage is TRBJ2-7; 9 bases align to TRBD2. The CDR3 sequence is 16 residues long. Germline CDR1 SEHNR, CDR2 FQNEAQ (reference sequence). V shed 0 bases and J 2 bases; nucleotides not matched to a gene: 5. The DNA of the CDR3 is TGTGCCAGCAGCTTAGCAAGTAGCGGGGGCACCTACGAGCAGTACTTC. It specifies CASSLASSGGTYEQYF.

This chain joins TRBV28 and TRBJ2-3, with TRBD2 matching over 9 bases. After removal of 2 bases from V and 0 bases from J, the junction contained 3 bases not matched to a gene. CDR3 length: 16 residues. Germline-derived CDR1 and CDR2 are MDHEN and SYDVKM. CDR3 bases: TGTGCCAGCAGTTTAGCGGGAGGGCCCAGCACAGATACGCAGTATTTT. It translates to CASSLAGGPSTDTQYF.

This clonotype was recorded many times. The chain links TRBV7-2 to TRBJ1-2; 7 bases line up with TRBD1. The germline V gene has CDR1 SGHTA and CDR2 FQGNSA. Trimming removed 1 base from V and 6 bases from J; junction bases left unmatched: 2. The CDR3 sequence is 13 residues long. The CDR3 DNA reads as TGTGCCAGCAGCTTAGGGCAGGGGGATGGCTACACCTTC. This codes for CASSLGQGDGYTF.

This clonotype was found a few times. The chain is built from TRBV7-9 and TRBJ2-5, with D hard to call. From germline, CDR1 is SEHNR and CDR2 FQNEAQ (reference sequence). This CDR3 has 14 residues. Trimming removed 5 bases from V and 5 bases from J, with 15 bases in between. The CDR3 bases are TGTGCCAGCAGCCCGACATTGATGATGGAGACCCAGTACTTC. Protein product: CASSPTLMMETQYF.

Here the CDR3 reads CASRMTGDNYGYTF. CDR3 coding DNA: TGTGCCAGCAGAATGACAGGGGATAACTATGGCTACACCTTC. This chain connects TRBV6-2 or TRBV6-3 to TRBJ1-2, with 8 bases identical to TRBD1. This CDR3 has 14 amino acids. Germline CDR1 reads MNHEY; CDR2 reads SVGEGT. Trimming removed 6 bases from V and 1 base from J; junction bases left unmatched: 4.

This CDR3 reads CSARGQVLEQYF. CDR3 DNA sequence: TGCAGTGCTAGAGGGCAGGTGCTCGAGCAGTACTTC. This chain joins TRBV20-1 and TRBJ2-7; no reliable D call. Trimming removed 1 base from V and 6 bases from J, with 10 bases in between. Germline V gene lookup returns CDR1 DFQATT and CDR2 SNEGSKA (reference sequence). CDR3 size: 12 residues.